The TCR beta chain under discussion was sequenced for a study of chemoradiotherapy in HPV16-positive cancers. General observations from the study: Non-HPV-specific T cells did not expand in tumors during treatment, whereas candidate HPV-specific clones and E7-related motifs did. HPV-responsive T-cell expansion during chemoradiotherapy was linked to improved recurrence-free survival in HPV16-positive patients.

The method was immunoSEQ multiplex PCR; TCRdb's version includes in-frame clones alone and lacks a portion of them. The sample holds some 70,000 clones; about 90% are singletons and the top ten take just over 4%. In the case of this clone: Its antigen is unknown.

Trimming stripped 6 bases from V and 5 bases from J, with 7 bases between. Germline CDR1 and CDR2: SGHVS and FNYEAQ. This CDR3 contains 12 residues. V gene TRBV7-6 combines with J gene TRBJ2-2, with TRBD2 as a possible D gene (5 bases). This receptor was taken from a human donor with HPV-associated anogenital cancer. Source: blood, taken from a patient who underwent chemoradiotherapy. The CDR3 DNA is TGTGCCAGCAGGACGGGAACCGGGGAGCTGTTTTTT. It specifies CASRTGTGELFF. Full variable domain (missing parts from reference TRBV7-6 and TRBJ2-2): GAGVSQSPRYKVTKRGQDVALRCDPISGHVSLYWYRQALGQGPEFLTYFNYEAQQDKSGLPNDRFSAERPEGSISTLTIQRTEQRDSAMYRCASRTGTGELFFGEGSRLTVL.